Each of the 26 T cell receptor beta chains below was sequenced from the same sample in a study of blood T cell repertoires in COVID-19. Profiled with immunoSEQ multiplex PCR; TCRdb holds only in-frame clones, not every one. Among some 100,000 clones listed, more than 65% were seen once. The sequenced sample was peripheral blood. The receptor source for this set is a man between 70 and 80 years old with active or convalescent COVID-19.

This chain joins TRBV28 and TRBJ2-1; 12 bases line up with TRBD2. CDR1 and CDR2 (germline): MDHEN, SYDVKM. With V trimmed by 2 bases and J by 8 bases, 7 bases remained unmatched. This CDR3 is built from 16 residues. In DNA, the CDR3 is TGTGCCAGCAGTTTAATTCGACTAGCGGGGGACGATGAGCAGTTCTTC. Translating gives CASSLIRLAGDDEQFF.

The chain uses TRBV9 and TRBJ1-6, with unresolved D. The V end lost 3 bases, the J end lost 5 bases, and 6 bases lay between the germline ends. The CDR3 is made up of 13 amino acids. Germline values: CDR1 SGDLS, CDR2 YYNGEE. The CDR3 protein is CASSGAHNSPLHF. As DNA, the CDR3 is TGTGCCAGCAGCGGAGCCCATAATTCACCCCTCCACTTT.

The rearrangement links TRBV24-1 to TRBJ2-7; D may be TRBD2 (5 bases). V shed 3 bases and J shed 6 bases, with 11 bases lying between them. Germline V gene lookup returns CDR1 KGHDR and CDR2 SFDVKD. The CDR3 consists of 13 residues. CDR3 protein: CATSDPGSSEQYF. The DNA of the CDR3 is TGTGCCACCAGTGATCCGGGGAGTTCCGAGCAGTACTTC.

This clone was recorded once. The chain employs TRBV28 and TRBJ1-2, with 10 positions matching TRBD1. J lost 1 base, V lost 4 bases, and 3 bases had no gene match. This CDR3 is 15 amino acids long. From germline, CDR1 is MDHEN and CDR2 SYDVKM. The CDR3 coding sequence is TGTGCCAGCAGTTCGACAGGGGGCATTAACTATGGCTACACCTTC. Protein: CASSSTGGINYGYTF.

The rearrangement links TRBV7-6 to TRBJ2-7; 7 bases match TRBD2. J was trimmed by 1 base and V by 4 bases; bases with no gene match: 13. From germline, CDR1 is SGHVS and CDR2 FNYEAQ. The length of the CDR3 is 17 residues. The CDR3 loop is CASSSGAAGVGSYEQYF. Here the CDR3 DNA reads TGTGCCAGCAGCTCCGGGGCGGCGGGAGTAGGGTCCTACGAGCAGTACTTC. Drawing the rest from reference TRBV7-6 and TRBJ2-7, the complete variable domain is GAGVSQSPRYKVTKRGQDVALRCDPISGHVSLYWYRQALGQGPEFLTYFNYEAQQDKSGLPNDRFSAERPEGSISTLTIQRTEQRDSAMYRCASSSGAAGVGSYEQYFGPGTRLTVT.

This chain joins TRBV6-6 and TRBJ1-4; 7 positions match TRBD1. The CDR3 contains 13 residues. Unmatched junction bases numbered 4, after V lost 5 bases and J lost 7 bases. Germline V gives CDR1 MNHNY, CDR2 SVGAGI (reference sequence). The CDR3 loop is CASSGWDSEKLFF. CDR3 nucleotides: TGTGCCAGCAGTGGGTGGGACAGTGAAAAACTGTTTTTT.

This clone was seen only a few times. V and J are TRBV3-1 (or the pseudogene TRBV3-2) and TRBJ2-1, with D possibly being TRBD1 (5 bases). The CDR3 consists of 15 residues. The germline V gene has CDR1 LGHDT and CDR2 YNNKEL (reference sequence). V dropped 0 bases and J dropped 6 bases, with 12 bases sitting between them. The CDR3 bases are TGTGCCAGCAGCCAAGAAATCGTAAGGGGCAATGAGCAGTTCTTC. It encodes CASSQEIVRGNEQFF.

This clone was counted between two and nine times. The rearrangement uses TRBV9 and TRBJ2-7; D possibly corresponds to TRBD1 (6 bases). V dropped 0 bases and J dropped 6 bases, with 16 bases sitting between them. Germline V CDR1 and CDR2: SGDLS, YYNGEE. The CDR3 covers 15 residues. The CDR3: CASSVDNRVKGEQYF. CDR3 bases: TGTGCCAGCAGCGTAGATAACAGGGTGAAAGGCGAGCAGTACTTC.

The chain links TRBV5-1 to TRBJ1-1; D is uncertain. Germline assignment: CDR1 SGHRS and CDR2 YFSETQ. CDR3 size: 15 residues. With 5 bases removed from V and 3 bases from J, the gap between germline ends came to 17 bases. The CDR3 coding sequence is TGCGCCAGCAGTCCCGGGCGGGTCCGGGACACTGAAGCTTTCTTT. This translates into CASSPGRVRDTEAFF.

CDR3 nucleotides: TGTGCCAGCAGCACCCGGACAACGAACACCGGGGAGCTGTTTTTT. It yields the protein CASSTRTTNTGELFF. V gene TRBV3-1 (or the pseudogene TRBV3-2) combines with J gene TRBJ2-2, with D maybe TRBD1 (5 bases). The V gene lost 5 bases and the J gene lost 0 bases, with 10 bases spanning the gap. This CDR3 is 15 amino acids long. The germline CDR1 and CDR2 sequences are LGHDT and YNNKEL (reference sequence).

The rearrangement links TRBV27 to TRBJ2-1; 11 bases match TRBD2. The CDR3 length is 16 residues. Trimming cost V 1 base and J 2 bases; bases outside gene matches: 1. Germline loops: CDR1 MNHEY, CDR2 SMNVEV (reference sequence). The CDR3 protein is CASSLWGLAAYNEQFF. The CDR3 nucleotides are TGTGCCAGCAGTTTATGGGGACTAGCGGCCTACAATGAGCAGTTCTTC.

The chain links TRBV6-5 to TRBJ2-3; 7 bases agree with TRBD2. J lost 8 bases, V lost 0 bases, and 5 bases had no gene match. In germline, CDR1 is MNHEY, CDR2 SVGAGI. The length of the CDR3 is 14 residues. The CDR3: CASSYSSGGFTQYF. CDR3 DNA sequence: TGTGCCAGCAGTTACTCCTCGGGAGGTTTTACGCAGTATTTT.

The chain employs TRBV7-9 and TRBJ1-1; D possibly corresponds to TRBD1 (5 bases). Trimming stripped 1 base from V and 0 bases from J, with 9 bases between. The CDR3 sequence is 15 residues long. Germline CDR1 SEHNR, CDR2 FQNEAQ (reference sequence). The CDR3 DNA is TGTGCCAGCAGCTTAGGACAGCAAATGAACACTGAAGCTTTCTTT. This encodes CASSLGQQMNTEAFF. The entire variable domain, with the rest obtained from reference TRBV7-9 and TRBJ1-1, is as follows: DTGVSQNPRHKITKRGQNVTFRCDPISEHNRLYWYRQTLGQGPEFLTYFQNEAQLEKSRLLSDRFSAERPKGSFSTLEIQRTEQGDSAMYLCASSLGQQMNTEAFFGQGTRLTVV.

The chain employs TRBV20-1 and TRBJ2-3, with 11 bases aligning to TRBD2. Germline values: CDR1 DFQATT, CDR2 SNEGSKA (reference sequence). V was clipped by 3 bases and J by 3 bases; unmatched bases: 8. The CDR3 has 16 residues. The DNA for the CDR3 is TGCAGTGCTAGTACTAGCGGGAGATGGGGGACAGATACGCAGTATTTT. Amino acids: CSASTSGRWGTDTQYF.

This clone was counted a few times. The V call is TRBV9, the J call TRBJ2-5, with 14 nucleotides matching TRBD2. The germline gives CDR1 SGDLS, CDR2 YYNGEE. There are 16 residues in the CDR3. Losses at the gene ends were 5 bases for V and 4 bases for J; bases not matched to a gene: 7. CDR3 DNA sequence: TGTGCCAGCAGTGGTACGGGACTAGCGGGAGTAGAGACCCAGTACTTC. This encodes CASSGTGLAGVETQYF.

This clone appeared a few times. The chain carries TRBV27 and TRBJ1-1, with 9 bases matching TRBD1. This CDR3 spans 16 amino acids. V was clipped by 6 bases and J by 0 bases; unmatched bases: 8. The germline gives CDR1 MNHEY, CDR2 SMNVEV (reference sequence). Written as DNA, the CDR3 is TGTGCCAGCAGACCTGGGACAGGGAAATTGAACACTGAAGCTTTCTTT. Translated: CASRPGTGKLNTEAFF.

The rearrangement links TRBV24-1 to TRBJ2-1; a weak D match, TRBD1 (6 bases). In germline, CDR1 is KGHDR, CDR2 SFDVKD. V was clipped by 3 bases and J by 6 bases, with 11 bases between them. The CDR3 contains 14 residues. For the CDR3, the DNA is TGTGCCACCAGTGATACAAGACAGGCCAATGAGCAGTTCTTC. It encodes CATSDTRQANEQFF.

The chain employs TRBV9 and TRBJ1-3, with D perhaps matching TRBD1 (5 bases). This CDR3 is built from 15 residues. The germline V gene encodes CDR1 SGDLS and CDR2 YYNGEE. Trimming removed 4 bases from V and 1 base from J, with 12 bases in between. The CDR3 nucleotides are TGTGCCAGCAGCCAGTGGGGGGAGTCTGGAAACACCATATATTTT. Encoded protein: CASSQWGESGNTIYF.

V is TRBV7-9 and J is TRBJ1-1, with D tentatively TRBD1 (5 bases). CDR1 and CDR2 (germline): SEHNR, FQNEAQ (reference sequence). V lost 10 bases and J lost 3, with 21 bases in between. The CDR3 sequence is 15 residues long. In nucleotides, the CDR3 is TGTGCCACCCCACCCCGCCGGGGAGGGGACACTGAAGCTTTCTTT. This encodes CATPPRRGGDTEAFF.

The chain joins TRBV6-5 to TRBJ2-2, with a tentative D call TRBD2 (5 bases). With 0 bases removed from V and 8 bases from J, the gap between germline ends came to 16 bases. CDR1 is MNHEY, CDR2 SVGAGI, per germline. The CDR3 length is 16 residues. DNA for the CDR3: TGTGCCAGCAGTTACTCCGTGGGCGCGACTACGGGGGAGCTGTTTTTT. Amino acids: CASSYSVGATTGELFF.

The chain joins TRBV6-1 to TRBJ1-4; 8 bases map to TRBD1. There are 17 residues in the CDR3. After removal of 4 bases from V and 5 bases from J, the junction contained 12 bases not matched to a gene. Looked up from germline, CDR1 is MNHNS and CDR2 is SASEGT. CDR3 sequence: CASSAPQGRQGNEKLFF. Here the CDR3 DNA reads TGTGCCAGCAGTGCTCCCCAGGGGAGACAGGGGAATGAAAAACTGTTTTTT.

The J gene is TRBJ2-7, the V gene TRBV2; the match to TRBD2 covers 9 bases. After removal of 7 bases from V and 3 bases from J, the junction contained 10 bases not matched to a gene. Germline CDR1 is SNHLY and CDR2 is FYNNEI. CDR3 length equals 15 residues. The DNA for the CDR3 is TGTGCCAGCAAACTTAGCGGGGGCGCCAGCTACGAGCAGTACTTC. Its translation is CASKLSGGASYEQYF.

The CDR3 spells CASRRGTLPSNELFF. CDR3 bases: TGTGCCAGTAGACGGGGGACCCTGCCATCTAATGAGCTGTTTTTT. The genes are TRBV19 and TRBJ2-2; D is perhaps TRBD2 (6 bases). V gave up 6 bases and J gave up 11 bases, with 22 bases separating them. The germline V gene has CDR1 LNHDA and CDR2 SQIVND (reference sequence). The CDR3 sequence is 15 residues long.

V gene TRBV6-5 combines with J gene TRBJ2-6; possibly TRBD2 for D (5 bases). Germline V gene lookup returns CDR1 MNHEY and CDR2 SVGAGI. Trimming cost V 5 bases and J 7 bases, with 9 bases left between them. This CDR3 is built from 13 residues. CDR3 sequence: CASSRDRANVLTF. The CDR3 region has the DNA TGTGCCAGCAGTCGGGATAGAGCCAACGTCCTGACTTTC.

This chain uses TRBV28 with TRBJ2-7; 7 nucleotides align to TRBD2. CDR3 length equals 15 residues. The junction had 8 bases not matched to a gene; V was cut back by 3 bases and J by 3 bases. In germline, CDR1 is MDHEN, CDR2 SYDVKM. The CDR3 reads CASSFRGGGRYEQYF. CDR3 bases: TGTGCCAGCAGTTTTCGAGGCGGGGGACGCTACGAGCAGTACTTC.

This chain joins TRBV10-3 and TRBJ2-5, with 9 positions matching TRBD1. Germline values: CDR1 ENHRY, CDR2 SYGVKD. After removal of 3 bases from V and 4 bases from J, the junction contained 6 bases not matched to a gene. The CDR3 runs to 15 residues. In DNA form, the CDR3 reads TGTGCCATCAGTGAAGGACAGGGGAAAGCAGAGACCCAGTACTTC. Translated, it gives CAISEGQGKAETQYF.